One and the same sample provided the 4 T cell receptor beta chains below, sequenced in a study of cytomegalovirus exposure and HLA in healthy donors. The PCR contained 60 Vbeta and 13 Jbeta primers. TCRdb keeps only in-frame clones here, not all; method: immunoSEQ multiplex PCR. The sample includes a few hundred thousand clones, around 80% of them seen just once. The source material was PBMCs. These receptors were taken from a girl aged 2-10 years in good health and CMV-seronegative.

This chain links TRBV27 with TRBJ2-3; the match to TRBD2 covers 11 bases. Germline V gene lookup returns CDR1 MNHEY and CDR2 SMNVEV (reference sequence). The length of the CDR3 is 16 residues. V dropped 4 bases and J dropped 9; count of bases not matched to a gene: 12. The CDR3 DNA reads TGTGCCAGCAGTTGGTACGGACTAGCGGGTGCTAGCACGCAGTATTTT. Translation: CASSWYGLAGASTQYF.

The V gene is TRBV5-4, the J gene TRBJ2-5; D ambiguous. The CDR3 has 13 residues. V was pared by 4 bases and J by 1 base, with 8 bases between. From germline, CDR1 is SGHNT and CDR2 YYREEE (reference sequence). The CDR3 protein is CASSPTPQETQYF. In DNA, the CDR3 is TGTGCCAGCAGCCCTACCCCCCAAGAGACCCAGTACTTC. Full variable domain (outside the CDR3, taken from reference TRBV5-4 and TRBJ2-5): ETGVTQSPTHLIKTRGQQVTLRCSSQSGHNTVSWYQQALGQGPQFIFQYYREEENGRGNFPPRFSGLQFPNYSSELNVNALELDDSALYLCASSPTPQETQYFGPGTRLLVL.

This clone was observed a single time. The chain recombines TRBV2 with TRBJ1-4; 8 bases fit TRBD1. The CDR3 totals 15 residues. CDR1 SNHLY and CDR2 FYNNEI come from the germline V gene. The J segment lost 8 bases and the V segment lost 5 bases, leaving 10 bases of the junction unmatched. The CDR3 sequence: CASSTGQGVEEKLFF. The CDR3 coding sequence is TGTGCCAGCAGTACCGGACAGGGCGTGGAGGAAAAACTGTTTTTT.

The genes are TRBV4-1 and TRBJ1-3, with D hard to call. V lost 1 base to trimming and J lost 0 bases, with 19 bases between them. Per germline, CDR1 MGHRA and CDR2 YSYEKL. This CDR3 region has 19 residues. The CDR3 nucleotides are TGCGCCAGCAGCCAAGGGAATTCATGGAGTCCGAGCTCTGGAAACACCATATATTTT. This sequence encodes CASSQGNSWSPSSGNTIYF.